This TCR beta chain was identified during a study of a mutant IDH1 vaccine in newly diagnosed glioma. Background on the study: Sex distribution of treated patients was roughly 62% male and roughly 38% female; mean age was around 40 years. Radiotherapy, temozolomide, or both had been given previously, and both were given to most.

V gave up 0 bases and J gave up 5 bases, with 10 bases separating them. Germline V gene data show CDR1 as LNHNV and CDR2 as YYDKDF (reference sequence). CDR3 length equals 15 residues. With regard to this clone: Antigen: not known.

Documented time point: week 47, end of study. In every dose of vaccine, 300 ug of mutant IDH1 20-mer peptide was given alongside topical imiquimod. Patients carried new grade 3 or 4 IDH1-mutant astrocytomas lacking nuclear ATRX. Sequencing was performed with immunoSEQ multiplex PCR; in TCRdb, only in-frame clones are kept and a portion is missing. The sample holds some 50,000 clones; about two thirds are singletons and the top ten take 4.8%. The chain links TRBV15 to TRBJ1-4; the D gene is possibly TRBD1 (5 bases). This sequence was found in a man aged 40-49 years with glioma. Some clones in this sample may be carry-over from other donors' samples. The sample consisted of peripheral blood mononuclear cells (PBMCs), taken from a glioma patient whose treatment included an IDH1 peptide vaccine. The CDR3 spells CATSREGWGNEKLFF. CDR3 bases: TGTGCCACCAGCAGAGAGGGATGGGGCAATGAAAAACTGTTTTTT.